This T cell receptor (beta chain) stems from a study of vaccination and CD4 T cells after COVID-19 (dated by TCRdb to the early 2020s). About the study as a whole: The convalescent cohort comprised six males and four females, including two Hispanic individuals, seven Caucasians, two Asians and one multiracial person. Two doses of either the Pfizer-BioNTech BNT162b2 vaccine (n=8) or the Moderna mRNA-1273 vaccine (n=2) were administered to participants. Post-COVID blood samples were collected from convalescent patients a median of about 92 days after diagnosis, with a range of roughly 35 to 170 days. Post-vaccine blood samples were collected a median of around 10 weeks after the second vaccine dose, ranging from roughly 14 to 241 days. Overlapping spike peptide pools from SARS-CoV-2 and from the common cold coronaviruses HCoV-NL63, HCoV-OC43 and HCoV-229E were used as culture stimuli. Control cultures received a CEFX viral epitope pool as the positive control, an HIV-1 Nef peptide pool as the negative control, or no peptide. The spike-specific CD4+ TCR repertoire was compared before and after mRNA vaccination in 10 to 11 COVID-19 convalescent patients and a handful of infection-naive healthy vaccine recipients. Memory CD4+ T cell crossreactivity between SARS-CoV-2 and common cold coronavirus spike proteins was assessed at the TCR clonotype level in an earlier paper using these donors. Study-wide findings and limitations: Among convalescent patients, a median about 86% of the SARS-CoV-2-reactive clones seen after vaccination appeared only after vaccination, which suggests priming specific to the vaccine. Nearly all vaccine-specific clones in convalescent patients (304 of 307) were mono-reactive for SARS-CoV-2 spike rather than cross-reactive with common cold coronaviruses. Only a relatively small number of convalescent patients were included in the study, and early timepoints following natural infection were not analyzed. An increase in the median number of SARS-CoV-2-reactive clonotypes from roughly 20 after infection to a few dozen after vaccination was observed, but the change was not found to be significant.

Libraries were prepared through PCR. DNA from cultured CD4+ T cells underwent TCR sequencing with the Oncomine TCR Beta short-read assay at the Johns Hopkins FTIC core. The QIAamp micro DNA kit was used to extract genomic DNA from the cultured CD4+ T cells. Oncomine TCR Beta libraries from cultured CD4+ T cells were pooled with unique dual indexes and sequenced on an Illumina iSeq 100. The original methods were these. Non-productive sequences were removed, and CDR3s not starting with C, not ending with F or W, or shorter than 7 amino acids were discarded. The MANAFEST web application identified antigen-specific clonotypes by comparing peptide-stimulated wells against reference wells and other culture wells. An FDR below 0.05, an odds ratio above 5, and a productive frequency above 0.1% in at least two of three replicate wells were required for clones to be considered positive. A clonotype counted as cross-reactive if it showed significant expansion both in the SARS-CoV-2 spike wells and in at least one common cold coronavirus spike condition. Levenshtein distances (stringdist) and unrooted phylogenetic trees (ape) in R version 3.6.1 were used to assess CDR3 homology. The raw public reads went through TCRdb reprocessing: fastp at Q25, MiXCR clone calling, in-frame beta chains kept. When rows share a CDR3 protein, they turn into one entry using the most common DNA and genes. The V and J calls and clone size come from TCRdb's table, not from the authors' own analysis. Across this sample there are over 9,000 distinct CDR3 sequences, with 30% to 45% seen only once. More than 15% of the sample is in the top ten clones.

As concerns this clonotype: It has no known antigen specificity. Base qualities are missing; no much larger clone stands one base away.

The treatment or condition label on this specimen signifies: roughly 11-day PBMC culture with coronavirus spike peptide pools or control peptides (ViraFEST assay). CD4+ T cells from unexposed donors were collected before the COVID-19 pandemic (2011-2018). The study used the ViraFEST assay, which expanded antigen-specific T cells with peptide pools and then identified expanded clonotypes by TCR sequencing. Over 1.5 million PBMCs per well were cultured in IMDM with roughly 5% human AB serum and approximately 9.1 IU/ml IL-2, plus 10 ug/ml peptide pools. On days 3 and 7, half of the culture medium was replaced with fresh IL-2-containing medium. After 10 to 11 days of culture, CD4+ T cells were isolated by negative selection with the EasySep CD4+ T cell isolation kit. As cell numbers permitted, CD4+ T cells from unexposed donors were tested for reactivity to SARS-CoV-2 S and N and to four common cold coronavirus spike pools. Ficoll-Paque Plus gradient centrifugation was used to isolate PBMCs from whole blood, and the isolated PBMCs were then either used fresh or cryopreserved at -140C. Triplicate wells were generally used for each culture condition. The leukapheresis product for the unexposed donors was obtained through commercial purchase.

The CDR3 measures 16 amino acids from cysteine to phenylalanine. The CDR3 DNA has 48 bases and is translated from base 1. CDR1 is given as KGHSH and CDR2 as LQKENI, both from the germline V gene. A distance of 13 bases separates the germline ends of V and J, which lose 3 bases and 1 base respectively. The chain couples TRBV18 to TRBJ1-5; the D gene is possibly TRBD1, with 5 bases matching. Source material: CD4+ T cells from blood, cultured in vitro. This clonotype was sampled from a human donor in good health. The CDR3 corresponds to CASSPSFQGSNQPQHF. The nucleotide sequence reads TGTGCCAGCTCACCGAGTTTTCAGGGAAGCAATCAGCCCCAGCATTTT.